Following are 24 T cell receptor beta chains from one sample sequenced in a study of radiation and T cells in renal cell carcinoma. As for time point: baseline pretreatment blood. The treatment: 15 Gy SBRT to primary tumor, nephrectomy 4 weeks later. The repertoire was sequenced with immunoSEQ multiplex PCR; TCRdb's copy has only in-frame clones and lacks some. The sample lists approximately 150,000 clones, over 80% occurring once. Sequencing used blood, obtained from a patient whose treatment included radiotherapy and nephrectomy. All receptors come from a woman aged 45-65 years with renal cell carcinoma.

The chain recombines TRBV5-4 with TRBJ2-5, with TRBD1 matching 7 bases. The germline V gene encodes CDR1 SGHNT and CDR2 YYREEE (reference sequence). The CDR3 runs to 13 residues. CDR3 DNA: TGTGCGAGCTTCGACAGGGTAGGGGAGACCCAGTACTTC. Encoded protein: CASFDRVGETQYF.

This clone was seen a few times. This chain links TRBV6-5 with TRBJ2-3; maybe TRBD2 (5 bases). There are 14 residues in the CDR3. V was clipped by 0 bases and J by 6 bases, with 10 bases between them. The V gene's germline CDR1 is MNHEY and CDR2 SVGAGI. The CDR3 nucleotides are TGTGCCAGCAGTTACTCGCTAGCCGGTGATACGCAGTATTTT. As protein: CASSYSLAGDTQYF.

The chain uses TRBV30 and TRBJ2-5; 9 nucleotides match TRBD1. Germline CDR1 is GTSNPN and CDR2 is SVGIG (reference sequence). V was pared by 3 bases and J by 5 bases, with 4 bases of the junction left unmatched. This CDR3 spans 13 amino acids. Here the CDR3 DNA reads TGTGCCTGGAGGACAGGGGGAGGGGAGACCCAGTACTTC. Its protein is CAWRTGGGETQYF.

This clone was seen a single time. The rearrangement joins TRBV5-1 to TRBJ1-2; D is unresolved. V was trimmed by 0 bases and J by 6 bases, leaving 12 bases between them. Germline V gene lookup returns CDR1 SGHRS and CDR2 YFSETQ. The length of the CDR3 is 14 residues. The CDR3 loop reads CASSLGAGRDGYTF. CDR3 bases: TGCGCCAGCAGCTTGGGGGCAGGAAGAGATGGCTACACCTTC.

The CDR3 bases are TGTGCCAGCTCAAGACAGGGGGAGGAGGAGCAGTACTTC. Its translation is CASSRQGEEEQYF. V gene TRBV18 combines with J gene TRBJ2-7, with TRBD1 identical over 9 bases. The CDR3 spans 13 residues. With 5 bases clipped from V and 7 bases from J, the junction kept 6 bases outside the gene matches. The germline V gene encodes CDR1 KGHSH and CDR2 LQKENI.

This chain links TRBV28 with TRBJ2-1, with 11 positions matching TRBD2. This CDR3 has 15 residues. Germline V gene sequence: CDR1 MDHEN, CDR2 SYDVKM. Trimming removed 7 bases from V and 8 bases from J; junction bases left unmatched: 10. The DNA of the CDR3 is TGTGCCAGCACCTCCGGGACTAGCGGTATAGATGAGCAGTTCTTC. Amino acids: CASTSGTSGIDEQFF. Drawing the rest from reference TRBV28 and TRBJ2-1, the complete variable domain is DVKVTQSSRYLVKRTGEKVFLECVQDMDHENMFWYRQDPGLGLRLIYFSYDVKMKEKGDIPEGYSVSREKKERFSLILESASTNQTSMYLCASTSGTSGIDEQFFGPGTRLTVL.

This clone was counted a single time. The chain combines TRBV7-8 with TRBJ1-1; perhaps TRBD1 as D (6 bases). The CDR3 spans 18 residues. CDR1 and CDR2 from the germline V gene are SGHVS and FQNEAQ. Trimming pared 1 base from V and 3 bases from J, leaving 21 bases between. CDR3 sequence reads: CASSLVRRRGAGDTEAFF. DNA for the CDR3: TGTGCCAGCAGCTTAGTAAGGAGACGGGGGGCTGGGGACACTGAAGCTTTCTTT.

The chain couples TRBV7-2 to TRBJ1-2, with 8 bases aligning to TRBD1. The CDR3 has 13 amino acids. Losses at the gene ends were 9 bases for V and 4 bases for J; bases not matched to a gene: 7. Germline CDR1 SGHTA, CDR2 FQGNSA. CDR3 sequence: CASHLTGGYGYTF. Here the CDR3 DNA reads TGTGCCAGTCACCTAACAGGGGGCTATGGCTACACCTTC.

Points on this clone: This sample includes further DNA sequences coding for the same CDR3. This chain uses TRBV5-1 with TRBJ2-2; no definite D call. Germline assignment: CDR1 SGHRS and CDR2 YFSETQ. Trimming cost V 1 base and J 4 bases, with 5 bases left between them. This CDR3 contains 13 residues. CDR3 sequence reads: CASSLTSTGELFF. The CDR3 region has the DNA TGCGCCAGCAGCTTGACGTCCACCGGGGAGCTGTTTTTT.

The rearrangement uses TRBV5-6 and TRBJ2-3; D assignment may be TRBD1 or TRBD2 (5 bases each). V was clipped by 0 bases and J by 2 bases, with 10 bases between them. The CDR3 length is 15 residues. CDR1 SGHDT and CDR2 YYEEEE come from the germline V gene. The CDR3 DNA reads as TGTGCCAGCAGCTTGGCGGGACCGGCCACAGATACGCAGTATTTT. Its protein product is CASSLAGPATDTQYF. Using reference TRBV5-6 and TRBJ2-3 for the parts outside the CDR3, the full variable domain is DAGVTQSPTHLIKTRGQQVTLRCSPKSGHDTVSWYQQALGQGPQFIFQYYEEEERQRGNFPDRFSGHQFPNYSSELNVNALLLGDSALYLCASSLAGPATDTQYFGPGTRLTVL.

This clone came up a few times. The rearrangement joins TRBV15 to TRBJ2-7, with 12 bases matching TRBD1. This CDR3 spans 16 amino acids. The J segment lost 6 bases and the V segment lost 0 bases, leaving 6 bases of the junction unmatched. Germline lookup yields CDR1 LNHNV and CDR2 YYDKDF (reference sequence). The CDR3 coding sequence is TGTGCCACCAGCAGAGATGGGGACAGGGGGCTAACCGAGCAGTACTTC. The encoded protein is CATSRDGDRGLTEQYF.

The CDR3 loop is CASSLDRYGSPLHF. The CDR3 coding sequence is TGTGCCAGCAGCTTAGATCGGTATGGTTCACCCCTCCACTTT. The rearrangement joins TRBV11-2 to TRBJ1-6; D is unresolved. The ends were cut back, 0 bases at V and 9 bases at J, with 9 bases in the middle. The CDR3 totals 14 residues. Germline values: CDR1 SGHAT, CDR2 FQNNGV.

The V and J genes are TRBV25-1 and TRBJ1-2; D is undetermined. The germline gives CDR1 MGHDK, CDR2 SYGVNS. V was pared by 6 bases and J by 7 bases, with 12 bases between. This CDR3 comprises 12 residues. The CDR3 nucleotides are TGTGCCAGCAGAGGGATTGAAAGTGGCTACACCTTC. It is translated as CASRGIESGYTF.

This clone has at least ten counts. The chain couples TRBV5-1 to TRBJ2-7, with 7 positions matching TRBD1. This CDR3 is 15 amino acids long. Germline CDR1 reads SGHRS; CDR2 reads YFSETQ. V lost 0 bases to trimming and J lost 1 base; unmatched junction nucleotides: 4. DNA for the CDR3: TGCGCCAGCAGCTTGGACGAGGGACAGTCCTACGAGCAGTACTTC. Protein: CASSLDEGQSYEQYF. The variable domain in full, with the rest retrieved from reference TRBV5-1 and TRBJ2-7, is KAGVTQTPRYLIKTRGQQVTLSCSPISGHRSVSWYQQTPGQGLQFLFEYFSETQRNKGNFPGRFSGRQFSNSRSEMNVSTLELGDSALYLCASSLDEGQSYEQYFGPGTRLTVT.

CDR3 residues: CASSFGTALSRDQETQYF. DNA for the CDR3: TGCGCCAGCAGCTTTGGGACCGCCCTCTCTAGGGACCAAGAGACCCAGTACTTC. The V call is TRBV5-1, the J call TRBJ2-5, with D tentatively TRBD1 or TRBD2 (5 bases each). V was cut by 2 bases and J by 0 bases, with 20 bases left in between. CDR3 length: 18 amino acids. Germline CDR1 SGHRS, CDR2 YFSETQ.

CDR3 loop: CASSKGDRLVEQYF. The DNA for the CDR3 is TGTGCCAGCAGTAAGGGGGACAGGTTGGTCGAGCAGTACTTC. The chain recombines TRBV6-5 with TRBJ2-7; 8 positions match TRBD1. The length of the CDR3 is 14 residues. J lost 6 bases, V lost 5 bases, and 9 bases had no gene match. Germline CDR1 MNHEY, CDR2 SVGAGI.

V usage is TRBV27 and J usage is TRBJ2-5; D might be TRBD2 (7 bases). The CDR3 contains 13 residues. The germline V and J ends were trimmed by 6 bases and 4 bases, with 12 bases remaining between them. Germline V lookup: CDR1 MNHEY, CDR2 SMNVEV (reference sequence). The CDR3 nucleotides are TGTGCCAGCAGCGGGGGGCAGAGAGAGACCCAGTACTTC. Its translation is CASSGGQRETQYF.

This rearrangement joins TRBV6-4 to TRBJ1-6; TRBD1 might be the D (6 bases). Germline V lookup: CDR1 MRHNA, CDR2 SNTAGT. CDR3 length: 13 residues. V was shortened by 5 bases and J by 6 bases, with 8 bases between the two germline ends. The CDR3 DNA sequence: TGTGCCAGCAGTAGACAGGCTAATTCACCCCTCCACTTT. This codes for CASSRQANSPLHF.

This clone was seen just once. V gene TRBV7-2 combines with J gene TRBJ2-1; a possible D gene is TRBD2 (6 bases). Germline values: CDR1 SGHTA, CDR2 FQGNSA. The CDR3 covers 13 residues. V lost 1 base and J 10 bases, leaving 11 bases between the germline ends. The CDR3 is CASSLGPAGEQFF. In DNA, the CDR3 is TGTGCCAGCAGCTTAGGTCCGGCGGGGGAGCAGTTCTTC.

The V and J genes are TRBV7-8 and TRBJ2-5; D gene uncertain. Deletions cut 5 bases from V and 4 bases from J, with 5 bases between. CDR1 is SGHVS, CDR2 FQNEAQ, per germline. This CDR3 contains 11 residues. The CDR3 region is CASSTRETQYF. The CDR3 nucleotides are TGTGCCAGCAGCACCCGAGAGACCCAGTACTTC. The variable domain in full, completed from reference TRBV7-8 and TRBJ2-5, reads GAGVSQSPRYKVAKRGQDVALRCDPISGHVSLFWYQQALGQGPEFLTYFQNEAQLDKSGLPSDRFFAERPEGSVSTLKIQRTQQEDSAVYLCASSTRETQYFGPGTRLLVL.

This clone showed up just once. This chain uses TRBV2 with TRBJ2-2; 7 bases are a match to TRBD1. The CDR3 sequence is 15 residues long. The V gene's germline CDR1 is SNHLY and CDR2 FYNNEI. Unmatched junction bases numbered 4, after V lost 4 bases and J lost 2 bases. DNA of the CDR3: TGTGCCAGCAGTGCGCTAGGGGGCAACACCGGGGAGCTGTTTTTT. It translates to CASSALGGNTGELFF. Together with reference TRBV2 and TRBJ2-2, the CDR3 gives the full variable domain: EPEVTQTPSHQVTQMGQEVILRCVPISNHLYFYWYRQILGQKVEFLVSFYNNEISEKSEIFDDQFSVERPDGSNFTLKIRSTKLEDSAMYFCASSALGGNTGELFFGEGSRLTVL.

The chain couples TRBV7-2 to TRBJ1-1; the D is unclear. Trimming left V 4 bases short and J 0 bases short, with 18 bases between. There are 17 residues in the CDR3. Germline values: CDR1 SGHTA, CDR2 FQGNSA. The CDR3: CASSSSLRAGVNTEAFF. Here the CDR3 DNA reads TGTGCCAGCAGCTCCAGCTTGAGGGCAGGAGTGAACACTGAAGCTTTCTTT. The variable domain in full, with the rest retrieved from reference TRBV7-2 and TRBJ1-1, is GAGVSQSPSNKVTEKGKDVELRCDPISGHTALYWYRQSLGQGLEFLIYFQGNSAPDKSGLPSDRFSAERTGGSVSTLTIQRTQQEDSAVYLCASSSSLRAGVNTEAFFGQGTRLTVV.

CDR3 sequence: CASSPPAADSNYGYTF. The CDR3 nucleotides are TGTGCCAGTAGCCCTCCGGCAGCAGACTCTAACTATGGCTACACCTTC. The chain combines TRBV19 with TRBJ1-2; no clear D gene. CDR3 length: 16 amino acids. Trimming took off 6 bases at V and 0 bases at J, with 17 bases between the two ends. Germline loops: CDR1 LNHDA, CDR2 SQIVND (reference sequence). Complete variable domain (other parts from reference TRBV19 and TRBJ1-2): DGGITQSPKYLFRKEGQNVTLSCEQNLNHDAMYWYRQDPGQGLRLIYYSQIVNDFQKGDIAEGYSVSREKKESFPLTVTSAQKNPTAFYLCASSPPAADSNYGYTFGSGTRLTVV.

The chain recombines TRBV30 with TRBJ1-1, with TRBD1 matching 10 bases. After removal of 3 bases from V and 5 bases from J, the junction contained 6 bases not matched to a gene. This CDR3 has 14 amino acids. Germline V lookup: CDR1 GTSNPN, CDR2 SVGIG (reference sequence). CDR3 nucleotide sequence: TGTGCCTGGAGGGGGAGGACAGGGGGAACTGAAGCTTTCTTT. As protein: CAWRGRTGGTEAFF.